A single sample gave rise to the 6 T cell receptor beta chains below, sequenced in a study of regulatory T cells in long-lasting Graves disease (dated by TCRdb to the early 2020s). The time point label corresponds to: newly diagnosed GD, antithyroid drugs for less than 3 months. For both TCR sequencing and RNA sequencing, RNA was extracted from PBMCs using TRIzol. Preparation of the library involved multiplex PCR. The run used an Illumina HiSeq 4000. iRepertoire HTBI primers and Arm-PCR amplification of CDR3 regions were used to construct TCR beta libraries. The public reads were run again by TCRdb, first through fastp at Q25 and then through MiXCR, and only productive beta chains were kept. When rows share a CDR3 protein, they turn into one entry using the most common DNA and genes. The sample table lists a few hundred thousand distinct CDR3 sequences, 15% of them with a count of one. The ten biggest clones cover roughly 7.7% of the sample.

The sample was also linked to a second study, of T cells in Graves' hyperthyroidism and ophthalmopathy.

Specimen: peripheral blood mononuclear cells (PBMCs), collected at new diagnosis, from a patient treated with antithyroid drugs. The receptors shown here come from a woman aged 40 to 50 with Graves disease. Donor details come from another sample of the same person, matched by shared clones.

CDR3 DNA sequence: TGCAGTGCAGGAACCGGACTAGCGGGAGTTAATGAGCAGTTCTTC. Amino acid sequence: CSAGTGLAGVNEQFF. This chain joins TRBV20-1 and TRBJ2-1, with 13 bases aligning to TRBD2. The germline gives CDR1 DFQATT, CDR2 SNEGSKA (reference sequence). This CDR3 comprises 15 residues. Unmatched junction bases numbered 9, after V lost 6 bases and J lost 7 bases.

This clonotype appeared many times. This chain uses TRBV27 with TRBJ2-1, with TRBD1 matching over 7 bases. Germline CDR1 MNHEY, CDR2 SMNVEV (reference sequence). Trimming cost V 10 bases and J 2 bases; bases outside gene matches: 11. This CDR3 has 15 residues. The chain's CDR3 is CANTTGSSAYNEQFF. The CDR3, as DNA: TGTGCCAACACGACAGGGTCGAGCGCCTACAATGAGCAGTTCTTC.

With respect to this clonotype: A far larger clone is a single base away, which makes a read error likely. J is TRBJ2-1 and V is TRBV12-3 or TRBV12-4; 14 nucleotides align to TRBD2. Trimming cost V 5 bases and J 4 bases; bases outside gene matches: 7. This CDR3 region has 17 residues. This CDR3 is CASSGTSGGVFYNEQFF. Written as DNA, the CDR3 is TGTGCCAGCAGTGGGACTAGCGGGGGTGTATTTTACAATGAGCAGTTCTTC.

At least ten counts were recorded for this clonotype. The chain couples TRBV12-3 or TRBV12-4 to TRBJ2-1, with D tentatively TRBD1 (6 bases). The CDR3 consists of 18 residues. Trimming removed 2 bases from V and 2 bases from J, with 19 bases in between. In DNA form, the CDR3 reads TGTGCCAGCAGTTTATACCCCTGGAACAGGGCCCCCTACAATGAGCAGTTCTTC. This translates into CASSLYPWNRAPYNEQFF.

This clonotype was detected many times. This chain links TRBV12-3 or TRBV12-4 with TRBJ1-3; no reliable D call. The ends were cut back, 3 bases at V and 0 bases at J, with 3 bases in the middle. The CDR3 is 13 amino acids. For the CDR3, the DNA is TGTGCCAGCAGTTTCTTCTCTGGAAACACCATATATTTT. Its protein product is CASSFFSGNTIYF.

This clonotype was counted many times. V gene TRBV28 combines with J gene TRBJ2-2, with 16 bases aligning to TRBD2. In germline, CDR1 is MDHEN, CDR2 SYDVKM. V lost 7 bases and J lost 5; bases outside the gene matches: 22. The CDR3 covers 22 residues. CDR3 coding DNA: TGTGCCAGCACCGCCTGGGGACTAGCGGGAGGGGACCGCGAAGGGTGGACCGGGGAGCTGTTTTTT. It is translated as CASTAWGLAGGDREGWTGELFF.